This T cell receptor beta chain was retrieved from a study of shared T cell receptors in the human thymus. Method: immunoSEQ multiplex PCR; TCRdb's copy keeps in-frame clones and lacks some. The table records 540,000 or so clones, approximately 78% of them present only once. This same sample was also part of a study on human thymus T cells. That publication notes: Related reports documented highly overlapping thymic repertoires among unrelated individuals.

This clonotype originated in a boy under three years old with a congenital heart defect. The sequencing input was thymocytes.

As DNA, the CDR3 is TGTGCCAGCAGCCTACGCGTCCCTTGGACAGATACGCAGTATTTT. Its translation: CASSLRVPWTDTQYF. This chain connects TRBV7-6 to TRBJ2-3; D gene uncertain. The CDR3 has 15 residues. The germline gives CDR1 SGHVS, CDR2 FNYEAQ. Deletions cut 5 bases from V and 3 bases from J, with 15 bases between.